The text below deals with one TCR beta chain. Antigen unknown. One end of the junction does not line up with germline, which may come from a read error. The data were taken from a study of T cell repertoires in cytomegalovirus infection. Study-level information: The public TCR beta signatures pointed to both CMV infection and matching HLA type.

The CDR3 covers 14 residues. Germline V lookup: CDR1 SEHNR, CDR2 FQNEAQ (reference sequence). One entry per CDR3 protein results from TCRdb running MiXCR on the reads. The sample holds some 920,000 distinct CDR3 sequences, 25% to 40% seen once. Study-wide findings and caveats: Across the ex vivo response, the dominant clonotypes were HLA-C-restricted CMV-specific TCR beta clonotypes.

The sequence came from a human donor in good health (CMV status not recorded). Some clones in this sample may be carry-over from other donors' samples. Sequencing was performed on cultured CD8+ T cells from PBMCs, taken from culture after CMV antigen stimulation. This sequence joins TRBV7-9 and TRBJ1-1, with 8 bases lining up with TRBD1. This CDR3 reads CVSSLVQGDTEAFF. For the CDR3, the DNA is TGTGTCAGCAGCTTAGTACAGGGGGACACTGAAGCTTTCTTT.